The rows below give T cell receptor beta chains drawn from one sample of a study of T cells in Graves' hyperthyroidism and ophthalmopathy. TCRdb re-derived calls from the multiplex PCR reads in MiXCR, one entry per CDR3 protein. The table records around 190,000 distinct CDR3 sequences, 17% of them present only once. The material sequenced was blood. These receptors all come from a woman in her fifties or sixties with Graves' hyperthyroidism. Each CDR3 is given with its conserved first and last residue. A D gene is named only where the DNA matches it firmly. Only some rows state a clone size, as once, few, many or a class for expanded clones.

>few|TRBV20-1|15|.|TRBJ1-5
CSAPGRKYSNQPQHF
TGCAGTGCCCCCGGACGGAAGTATAGCAATCAGCCCCAGCATTTT
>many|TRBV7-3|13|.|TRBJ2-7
CASSLGEGNEQYF
TGTGCCAGCAGCTTAGGGGAAGGGAACGAGCAGTACTTC
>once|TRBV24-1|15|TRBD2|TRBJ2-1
CATSDPGTSGNEQFF
TGTGCCACCAGTGATCCCGGGACTAGCGGCAATGAGCAGTTCTTC
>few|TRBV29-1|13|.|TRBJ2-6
CSVGSAGANVLTF
TGCAGCGTTGGCTCCGCTGGGGCCAACGTCCTGACTTTC
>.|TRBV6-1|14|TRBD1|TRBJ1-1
CASSTRQGGTEAFF
TGTGCCAGCAGTACCAGACAGGGGGGAACTGAAGCTTTCTTT
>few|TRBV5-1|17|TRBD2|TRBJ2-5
CASSISGRARSAETQYF
TGCGCCAGCAGCATTAGCGGGAGGGCCAGATCGGCAGAGACCCAGTACTTC
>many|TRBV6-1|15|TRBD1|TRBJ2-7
CASRNPARGTYEQYF
TGTGCCAGCAGGAACCCGGCCAGGGGGACCTACGAGCAGTACTTC
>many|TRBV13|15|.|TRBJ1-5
CASSARVSGNQPQHF
TGTGCCAGCAGCGCCAGGGTTTCGGGCAATCAGCCCCAGCATTTT
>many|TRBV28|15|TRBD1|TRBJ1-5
CASSLGDRVNQPQHF
TGTGCCAGCAGTTTAGGGGACAGGGTGAATCAGCCCCAGCATTTT
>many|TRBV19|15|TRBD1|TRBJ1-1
CASSPILTGDTEAFF
TGTGCCAGTAGCCCTATTCTAACAGGGGACACTGAAGCTTTCTTT
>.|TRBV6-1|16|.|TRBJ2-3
CASSERGGRSTDTQYF
TGTGCCAGCAGTGAACGGGGTGGGAGGAGCACAGATACGCAGTATTTT
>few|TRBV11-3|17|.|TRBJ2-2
CASSPSLRQDGAGELFF
TGTGCCAGCAGCCCGAGCCTAAGACAGGACGGTGCCGGGGAGCTGTTTTTT
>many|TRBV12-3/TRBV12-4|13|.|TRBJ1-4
CASSLQGTEKLFF
TGTGCCAGCAGTCTTCAGGGAACTGAAAAACTGTTTTTT
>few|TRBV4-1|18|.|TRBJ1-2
CASSQTTGRAVGNYGYTF
TGCGCCAGCAGCCAAACCACCGGACGGGCAGTGGGTAACTATGGCTACACCTTC
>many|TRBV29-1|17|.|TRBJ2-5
CSGSKYVRGTLGETQYF
TGCAGCGGATCCAAATACGTGCGGGGTACATTGGGAGAGACCCAGTACTTC
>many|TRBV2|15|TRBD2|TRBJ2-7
CASSTLGGRVYEQYF
TGTGCCAGCAGTACACTAGGCGGGAGGGTATACGAGCAGTACTTC
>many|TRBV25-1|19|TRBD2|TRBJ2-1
CASSVVSGRPRSSYNEQFF
TGTGCCAGCAGTGTTGTTAGCGGGAGACCTAGGAGCTCCTACAATGAGCAGTTCTTC
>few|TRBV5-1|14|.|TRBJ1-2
CASSYSDAQDGYTF
TGCGCCAGCAGCTACTCGGACGCCCAGGATGGCTACACCTTC
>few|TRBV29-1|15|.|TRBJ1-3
CSVEDIRGPGNTIYF
TGCAGCGTTGAAGATATAAGGGGCCCGGGAAACACCATATATTTT
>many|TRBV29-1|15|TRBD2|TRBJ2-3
CSVRLAGGSADTQYF
TGCAGCGTCCGACTAGCGGGAGGGTCGGCAGATACGCAGTATTTT
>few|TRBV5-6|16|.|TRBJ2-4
CASSLALGSVEYIQYF
TGTGCCAGCAGCTTGGCGTTGGGCAGCGTTGAGTACATTCAGTACTTC
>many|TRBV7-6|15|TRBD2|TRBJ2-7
CASSPDRTSGYEQYF
TGTGCCAGCAGCCCCGACAGGACTAGCGGGTACGAGCAGTACTTC
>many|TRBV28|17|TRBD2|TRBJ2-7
CASSKTSGSYGSYEQYF
TGTGCCAGCAGTAAGACTAGCGGGAGTTACGGCTCCTACGAGCAGTACTTC
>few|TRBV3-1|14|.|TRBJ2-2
CASSQGGGPSELFF
TGTGCCAGCAGCCAAGGTGGGGGGCCCTCTGAGCTGTTTTTT
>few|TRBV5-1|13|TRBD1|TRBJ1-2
CASSTSDREGYTF
TGCGCCAGCAGCACCTCCGACAGGGAAGGCTACACCTTC
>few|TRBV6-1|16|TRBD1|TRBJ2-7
CASSEVGGQSSYEQYF
TGTGCCAGCAGTGAAGTAGGGGGACAGAGCTCCTACGAGCAGTACTTC
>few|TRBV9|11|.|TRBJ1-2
CASRRDNGYTF
TGTGCCAGCAGGAGGGACAATGGCTACACCTTC
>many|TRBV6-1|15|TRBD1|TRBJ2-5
CASTSGDRDQETQYF
TGTGCCAGCACCTCAGGGGACAGGGACCAAGAGACCCAGTACTTC
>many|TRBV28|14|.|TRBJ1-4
CASSPWGGNEKLFF
TGTGCCAGCAGTCCCTGGGGGGGGAATGAAAAACTGTTTTTT
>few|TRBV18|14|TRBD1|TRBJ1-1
CASRDTGDLGEAFF
TGTGCCAGCCGAGATACAGGGGACCTCGGCGAAGCTTTCTTT
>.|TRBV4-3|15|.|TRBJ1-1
CASSQEVLGNTEAFF
TGCGCCAGCAGCCAAGAAGTATTGGGGAACACTGAAGCTTTCTTT
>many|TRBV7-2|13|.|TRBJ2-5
CASSRQAAETQYF
TGTGCCAGCAGCCGACAGGCGGCAGAGACCCAGTACTTC
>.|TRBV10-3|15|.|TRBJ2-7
CASWGYPVRPYEQYF
TGTGCCTCGTGGGGTTATCCCGTGCGACCCTACGAGCAGTACTTC
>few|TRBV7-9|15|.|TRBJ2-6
CASSPGHSGANVLTF
TGTGCCAGCAGCCCAGGTCACTCTGGGGCCAACGTCCTGACTTTC
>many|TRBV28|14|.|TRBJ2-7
CASSPFYRSYEQYF
TGTGCCAGCAGCCCCTTCTACCGCTCCTACGAGCAGTACTTC
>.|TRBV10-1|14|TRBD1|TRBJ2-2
CASRDRVGTGELFF
TGCGCCAGCAGGGACAGGGTCGGCACCGGGGAGCTGTTTTTT
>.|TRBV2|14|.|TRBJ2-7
CASSLDGNSYEQYF
TGTGCCAGCAGTTTGGACGGGAACTCCTACGAGCAGTACTTC
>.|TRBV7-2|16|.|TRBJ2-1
CASSLRRQGSYNEQFF
TGTGCCAGCAGCTTGAGACGTCAGGGTTCCTACAATGAGCAGTTCTTC
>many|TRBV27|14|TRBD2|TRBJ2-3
CASSFLAGGDTQYF
TGTGCCAGCAGTTTCTTAGCGGGAGGAGATACGCAGTATTTT
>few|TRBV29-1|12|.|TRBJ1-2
CSVESGQNGYTF
TGCAGCGTTGAGTCAGGACAGAATGGCTACACCTTC
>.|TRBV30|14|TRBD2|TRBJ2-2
CAWSPGGNTGELFF
TGTGCCTGGAGTCCGGGAGGGAACACCGGGGAGCTGTTTTTT
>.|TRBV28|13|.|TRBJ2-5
CASGNRGRETQYF
TGTGCCAGCGGGAATAGGGGGAGAGAGACCCAGTACTTC
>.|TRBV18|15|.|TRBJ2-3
CASSPSVGGTDTQYF
TGTGCCAGCTCACCCTCGGTAGGGGGCACAGATACGCAGTATTTT
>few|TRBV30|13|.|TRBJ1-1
CAWSVRGNTEAFF
TGTGCCTGGAGTGTGCGGGGAAACACTGAAGCTTTCTTT
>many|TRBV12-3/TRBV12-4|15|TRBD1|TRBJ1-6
CASNPTGSPNSPLHF
TGTGCCAGCAACCCGACAGGGTCACCAAATTCACCCCTCCACTTT
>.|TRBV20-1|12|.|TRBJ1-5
CSANTGSQPQHF
TGCAGTGCCAACACGGGGAGTCAGCCCCAGCATTTT
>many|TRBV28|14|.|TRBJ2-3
CASSSGGSTDTQYF
TGTGCCAGCAGTTCTGGTGGGAGCACAGATACGCAGTATTTT
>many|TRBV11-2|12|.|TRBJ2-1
CASSVPPNEQFF
TGTGCCAGCAGCGTACCCCCAAATGAGCAGTTCTTC
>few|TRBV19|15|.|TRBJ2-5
CASSMVTGGPETQYF
TGTGCCAGTAGTATGGTCACCGGGGGGCCAGAGACCCAGTACTTC